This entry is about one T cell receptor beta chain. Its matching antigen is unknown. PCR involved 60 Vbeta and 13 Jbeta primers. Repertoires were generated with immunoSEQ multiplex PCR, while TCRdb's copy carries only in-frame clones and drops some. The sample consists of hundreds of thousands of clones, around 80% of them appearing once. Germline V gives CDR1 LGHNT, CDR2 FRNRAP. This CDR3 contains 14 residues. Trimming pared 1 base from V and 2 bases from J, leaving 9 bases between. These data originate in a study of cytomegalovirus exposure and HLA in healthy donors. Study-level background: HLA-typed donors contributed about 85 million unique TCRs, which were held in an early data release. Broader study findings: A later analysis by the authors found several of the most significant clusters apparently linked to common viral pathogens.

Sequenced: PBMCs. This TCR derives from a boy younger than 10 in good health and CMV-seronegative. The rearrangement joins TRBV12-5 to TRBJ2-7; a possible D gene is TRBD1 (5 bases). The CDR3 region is CASGLGTQAYEQYF. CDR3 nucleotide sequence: TGTGCTAGTGGTTTGGGGACACAGGCCTACGAGCAGTACTTC.